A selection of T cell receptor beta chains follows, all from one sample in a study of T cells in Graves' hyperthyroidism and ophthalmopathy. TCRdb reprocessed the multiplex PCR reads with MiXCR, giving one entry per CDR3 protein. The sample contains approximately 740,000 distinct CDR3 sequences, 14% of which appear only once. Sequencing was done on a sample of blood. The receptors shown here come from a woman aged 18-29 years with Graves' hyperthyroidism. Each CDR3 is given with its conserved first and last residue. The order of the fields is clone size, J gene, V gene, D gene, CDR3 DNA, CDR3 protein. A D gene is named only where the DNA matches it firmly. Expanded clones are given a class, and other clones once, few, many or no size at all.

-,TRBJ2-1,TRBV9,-,TGTGCCAGCAGCGGGGGGTCGGAGCAGTTCTTC,CASSGGSEQFF
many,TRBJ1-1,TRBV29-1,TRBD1,TGCAGCGTTGTAGGGGGCATGAACACTGAAGCTTTCTTT,CSVVGGMNTEAFF
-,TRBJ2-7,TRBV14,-,TGTGCCAGCAGCCAAGTGTATGGGGGTCAGGCCGAGCAGTACTTC,CASSQVYGGQAEQYF
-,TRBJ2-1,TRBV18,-,TGTGCCAGCTCTTCTATGGGTAGCTCCTACAATGAGCAGTTCTTC,CASSSMGSSYNEQFF
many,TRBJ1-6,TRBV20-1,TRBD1,TGCAGTGCTAAAGGACTGGTCAGGGGGCGATCACCCCTCCACTTT,CSAKGLVRGRSPLHF
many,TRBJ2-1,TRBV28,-,TGTGCCAGCACCGCCTTGAACAATGAGCAGTTCTTC,CASTALNNEQFF
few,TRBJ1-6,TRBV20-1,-,TGCAGTGCCCGGACAGCTTCTCCGATGGGTAATTCACCCCTCCACTTT,CSARTASPMGNSPLHF
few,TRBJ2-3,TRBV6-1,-,TGTGCCAGCAGTCCACTCCCTGGGGGAGAAAGAGATACGCAGTATTTT,CASSPLPGGERDTQYF
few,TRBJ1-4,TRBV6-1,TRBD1,TGTGCCAGCAGTAATCAGGGGGCGCCTGAAAAACTGTTTTTT,CASSNQGAPEKLFF
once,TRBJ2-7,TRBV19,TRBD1,TGTGCCAGTAGTTTCGGGACAGGGTTGTACGAGCAGTACTTC,CASSFGTGLYEQYF
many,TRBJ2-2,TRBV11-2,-,TGTGCCAGCTCCGTCGACTACACCGGGGAGCTGTTTTTT,CASSVDYTGELFF
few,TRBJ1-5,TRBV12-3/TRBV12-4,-,TGTGCCAGCATGCAGGCCTGGGAACAGCCCCAGCATTTT,CASMQAWEQPQHF
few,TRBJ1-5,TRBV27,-,TGTGCCAGCAGTTTAATCTTCAGGGGCCCAAGGGATCAGCCCCAGCATTTT,CASSLIFRGPRDQPQHF
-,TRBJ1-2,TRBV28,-,TGTGCCACCGCCATACGCAACTATGGCTACACCTTC,CATAIRNYGYTF
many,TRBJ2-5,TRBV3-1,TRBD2,TGTGCCAGCAGCCAAGTCACTAGCGGGACCCAAGAGACCCAGTACTTC,CASSQVTSGTQETQYF
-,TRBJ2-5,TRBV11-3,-,TGTGCCAGCTCAGTATCAGCGGAAGAGACCCAGTACTTC,CASSVSAEETQYF
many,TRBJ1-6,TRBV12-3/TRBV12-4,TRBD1,TGTGCCAGCAGTTTTGGGACCGGGGGACAGGGAAAATTTCCCCTCCACTTT,CASSFGTGGQGKFPLHF
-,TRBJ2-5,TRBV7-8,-,TGTGCCAGCAGCTCGTATAGGACTCAAATCGGGACCCAGTACTTC,CASSSYRTQIGTQYF
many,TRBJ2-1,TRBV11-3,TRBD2,TGTGCCAGCAGCTTAAACGGGAGGTTATCCTACAATGAGCAGTTCTTC,CASSLNGRLSYNEQFF
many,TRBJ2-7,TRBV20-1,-,TGCAGTGCAGGAGGGGCCTTTACTAGTTCCTACGAGCAGTACTTC,CSAGGAFTSSYEQYF
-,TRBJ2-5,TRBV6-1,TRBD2,TGTGCCAGCAGGAACCGTCTACTAGCGGCGGGGACAGAGACCCAGTACTTC,CASRNRLLAAGTETQYF
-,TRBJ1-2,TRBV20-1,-,TGCAGTGCTAGAGTCACGCGGGGGGGGGTCACCTTC,CSARVTRGGVTF
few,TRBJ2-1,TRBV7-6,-,TGTGCCAGCAGCTTTGGGTTGTCTGAGCAGTTCTTC,CASSFGLSEQFF
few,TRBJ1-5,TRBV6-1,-,TGTGCCAGCAGTGAACGGGACAATCAGCCCCAGCATTTT,CASSERDNQPQHF
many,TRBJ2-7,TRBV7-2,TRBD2,TGTGCCAGCAGCTTGGTCGTTGGACTAGCGGAGACAGGCGAGCAGTACTTC,CASSLVVGLAETGEQYF
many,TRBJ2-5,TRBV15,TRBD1,TGTGCCACCAGCAGAGATGGGGCAGGGGGCGGAGAGACCCAGTACTTC,CATSRDGAGGGETQYF
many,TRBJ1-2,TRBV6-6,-,TGTGCCAGCAGTTACGCAGGAAGACGCGATGGCTACACCTTC,CASSYAGRRDGYTF
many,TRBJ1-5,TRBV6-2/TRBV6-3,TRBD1,TGTGCCAGCAGTACAGCCGGACAGGGGAATCAGCCCCAGCATTTT,CASSTAGQGNQPQHF
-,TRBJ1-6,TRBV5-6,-,TGTGCCAGCAGCTCGGGCCCAAATTCATCCCTCCACTTT,CASSSGPNSSLHF
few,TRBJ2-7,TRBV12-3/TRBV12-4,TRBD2,TGTGCCAGCAGCCGTCTAGCGGGGAGCAGGGACGAGCAGTACTTC,CASSRLAGSRDEQYF
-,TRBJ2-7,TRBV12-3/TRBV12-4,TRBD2,TGTGCCAGCACCCCGGGACTAGGGGTTCGGGGCGAGCAGTACTTC,CASTPGLGVRGEQYF
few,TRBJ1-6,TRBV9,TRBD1,TGTGCCAGCAGCGGCGGGACAGCCGAGGGGTCACCCCTCCACTTT,CASSGGTAEGSPLHF
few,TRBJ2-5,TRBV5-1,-,TGCGCCAGCAGCCGCGGTCCGGACAGACAAGAGACCCAGTACTTC,CASSRGPDRQETQYF
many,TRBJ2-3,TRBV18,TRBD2,TGTGCCAGCTCATCTACTCTAGCGGAGAGCACAGATACGCAGTATTTT,CASSSTLAESTDTQYF
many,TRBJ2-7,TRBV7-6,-,TGTGCCAGCAGCTTAGACTCGCCTCCGGACGAGCAGTACTTC,CASSLDSPPDEQYF
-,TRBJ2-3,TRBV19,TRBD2,TGTGCCAGCGCAATGAATCTAGCGGGAGTAGGGGATACGCAGTATTTT,CASAMNLAGVGDTQYF
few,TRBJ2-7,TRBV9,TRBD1,TGTGCCAGCACCCCGGGACAGGGTTCCTACGAGCAGTACTTC,CASTPGQGSYEQYF
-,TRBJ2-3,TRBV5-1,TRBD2,TGCGCCAGCGGGACAGCGGGAGGGCCGGATACGCAGTATTTT,CASGTAGGPDTQYF